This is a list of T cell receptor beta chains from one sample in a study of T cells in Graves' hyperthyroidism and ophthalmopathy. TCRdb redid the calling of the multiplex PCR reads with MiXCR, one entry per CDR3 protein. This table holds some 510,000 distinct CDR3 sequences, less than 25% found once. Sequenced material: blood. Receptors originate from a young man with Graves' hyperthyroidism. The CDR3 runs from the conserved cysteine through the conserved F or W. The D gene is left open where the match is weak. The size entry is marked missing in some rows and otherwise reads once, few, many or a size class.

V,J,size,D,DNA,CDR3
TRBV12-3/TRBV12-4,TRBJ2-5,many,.,TGTGCCAGCAGTTTCGGGCAGGGTCAAGAGACCCAGTACTTC,CASSFGQGQETQYF
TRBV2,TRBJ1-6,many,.,TGTGCCAGCAGTGCTCGGACGGTTGATTCACCCCTCCACTTT,CASSARTVDSPLHF
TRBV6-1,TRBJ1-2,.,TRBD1,TGTGCCAGCAGTGAGGGACAGGGGGCGGATGGCTACACCTTC,CASSEGQGADGYTF
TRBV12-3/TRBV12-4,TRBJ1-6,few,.,TGTGCCAGCAGTTTAATGGCGGGGGATAATTCACCCCTCCACTTT,CASSLMAGDNSPLHF
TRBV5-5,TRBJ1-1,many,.,TGTGCCAGCAGCTTTTCTGTCACCATGAACACTGAAGCTTTCTTT,CASSFSVTMNTEAFF
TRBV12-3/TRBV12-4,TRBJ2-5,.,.,TGTGCCACTGAAGCAGGGACTTACCAAGAGACCCAGTACTTC,CATEAGTYQETQYF
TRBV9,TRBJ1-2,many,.,TGTGCCAGCAGCCGGGGAAATGGCTACACCTTC,CASSRGNGYTF
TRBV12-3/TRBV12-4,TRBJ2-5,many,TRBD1,TGTGCCAGCAGGACCGGGACAGGAGAGACCCAGTACTTC,CASRTGTGETQYF
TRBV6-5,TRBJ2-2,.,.,TGTGCCAGCAGTTACTCGTTGGGGATCGGGGAGCTGTTTTTT,CASSYSLGIGELFF
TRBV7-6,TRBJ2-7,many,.,TGTGCCAGCAGCTTAGAAGGGGGTGAGCAGTACTTC,CASSLEGGEQYF
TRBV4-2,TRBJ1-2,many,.,TGTGCCAGCAGCCAAGATGGTAGTTTTGGGGGGAATGGCTACACCTTC,CASSQDGSFGGNGYTF
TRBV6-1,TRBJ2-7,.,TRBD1,TGTGCCAGCAGTGAACCGGGACAGGGGCAGTACGAGCAGTACTTC,CASSEPGQGQYEQYF
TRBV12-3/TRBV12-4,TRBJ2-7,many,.,TGTGCCAGCAGTTCAGGGTTCCGTGGGTACGAGCAGTACTTC,CASSSGFRGYEQYF
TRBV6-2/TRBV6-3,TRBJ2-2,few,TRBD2,TGTGCCAGCAGTTCTCGTAACCCGGGACTAGCGGGCACCGGGGAGCTGTTTTTT,CASSSRNPGLAGTGELFF
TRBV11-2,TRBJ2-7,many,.,TGTGCCAGCACCCCAACAGGGATGAGCTCCTACGAGCAGTACTTC,CASTPTGMSSYEQYF
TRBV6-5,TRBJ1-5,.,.,TGTGCCAGCGGTTCCTACCCCAACGAGCAGCCCCTGCATTTT,CASGSYPNEQPLHF
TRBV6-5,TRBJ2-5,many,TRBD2,TGTGCCAGCAGTTATACGGGGGGGCCCGAAGAGACCCAGTACTTC,CASSYTGGPEETQYF
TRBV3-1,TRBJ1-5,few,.,TGTGCCAGCAGCCAAAACGGTGGGGGACCAAATCAGCCCCAGCATTTT,CASSQNGGGPNQPQHF
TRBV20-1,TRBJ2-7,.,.,TGCAGTGCTAGATTCATGGGCAGGGTCAGCGACGAGCAGTACTTC,CSARFMGRVSDEQYF
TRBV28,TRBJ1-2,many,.,TGTGCCAGCAGCACAGGGTATAACTATGGCTACACCTTC,CASSTGYNYGYTF
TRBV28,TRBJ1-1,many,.,TGTGCCAGCAGTTTCTTAGTCAAAACTGAAGCTTTCTTT,CASSFLVKTEAFF
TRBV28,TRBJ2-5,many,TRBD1,TGTGCCAGCAGTGGGAAGGGGGCCCAAGAGACCCAGTACTTC,CASSGKGAQETQYF
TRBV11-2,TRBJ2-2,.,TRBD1,TGTGCCAGCAGCGCCGCCCTTGGGACAGGGACCCTCAACACCGGGGAGCTGTTTTTT,CASSAALGTGTLNTGELFF
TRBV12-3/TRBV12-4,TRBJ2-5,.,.,TGTGCCAGCAGTAGTGTGGGGACCCAGTACTTC,CASSSVGTQYF
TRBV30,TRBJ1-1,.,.,TGTACCTGGAGTGGCGGAGGCACTGAAGCTTTCTTT,CTWSGGGTEAFF
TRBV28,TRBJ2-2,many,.,TGTGCCAGCAGTTTTTCCGTCCAACCCTTAACCGGGGAGCTGTTTTTT,CASSFSVQPLTGELFF
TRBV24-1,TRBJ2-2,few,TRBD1,TGTGCCACCAGTGATCCGGACAGGGGGGAGAACACCGGGGAGCTGTTTTTT,CATSDPDRGENTGELFF
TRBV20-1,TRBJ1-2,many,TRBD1,TGCAGTGCCCGGACAGGGAGAAACTATGGCTACACCTTC,CSARTGRNYGYTF
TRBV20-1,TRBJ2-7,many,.,TGCAGTGCTAGACCCCTCATGACAGGTGATTCCTACGAGCAGTACTTC,CSARPLMTGDSYEQYF
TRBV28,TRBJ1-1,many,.,TGTGCCAGCAGTACAGGGAAGACTGAAGCTTTCTTT,CASSTGKTEAFF
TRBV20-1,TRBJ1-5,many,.,TGCAGTGCTAGAGAGGCCGTCCAGCCCCAGCATTTT,CSAREAVQPQHF
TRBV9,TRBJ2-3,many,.,TGTGCCAGCAGCACCGGGGAGGGGGCAGATACGCAGTATTTT,CASSTGEGADTQYF
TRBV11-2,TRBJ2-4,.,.,TGTGCCAGCAGCAATCGAGTAGTTAGAAACATTCAGTACTTC,CASSNRVVRNIQYF
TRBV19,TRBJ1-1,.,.,TGTGCCAGTAGCAGCCCCCAGGGGAACCAGGTGAACACTGAAGCTTTCTTT,CASSSPQGNQVNTEAFF
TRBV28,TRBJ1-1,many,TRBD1,TGTGCCAGCAGGAGGGGAGGGGCAGGGGGCCGCCGAGGGACTGAAGCTTTCTTT,CASRRGGAGGRRGTEAFF
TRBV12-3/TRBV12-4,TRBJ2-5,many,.,TGTGCCAGCAGTCCTACCCCCGAGGAGACCCAGTACTTC,CASSPTPEETQYF
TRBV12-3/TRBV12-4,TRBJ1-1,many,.,TGTGCCAGCAGTTCCCTGGAGGCTGAAGCTTTCTTT,CASSSLEAEAFF
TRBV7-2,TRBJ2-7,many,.,TGTGCCAGCAGCTCTTGGGCCGAGCAGTACTTC,CASSSWAEQYF
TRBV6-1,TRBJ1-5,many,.,TGTGCCAGCAGTCAAACCCCGGGGGGGGCACGGCAGCCCCAGCATTTT,CASSQTPGGARQPQHF
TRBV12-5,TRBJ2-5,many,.,TGTGCTAGTGGTTTGGAGGGAGTTCAAGAGACCCAGTACTTC,CASGLEGVQETQYF
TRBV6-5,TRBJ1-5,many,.,TGTGCCAGCAGTTCCCGAGAAGGGGCGGGGGGTCAGCCCCAGCATTTT,CASSSREGAGGQPQHF
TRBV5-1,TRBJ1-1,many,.,TGCGCCAGCAGCTTGGGGGGGCCAGGGACCGCTGAAGCTTTCTTT,CASSLGGPGTAEAFF
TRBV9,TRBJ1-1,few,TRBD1,TGTGCCAGCAGCCCCAGGGGGGGGGCGATGAACACTGAAGCTTTCTTT,CASSPRGGAMNTEAFF
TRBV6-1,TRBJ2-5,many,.,TGTGCCAGCAGTGGCTCCGGGACACCATACCGAAAAGAGACCCAGTACTTC,CASSGSGTPYRKETQYF
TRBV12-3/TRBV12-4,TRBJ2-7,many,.,TGTGCCAGCAGTGTCCGGGGGATGGAGCAGTACTTC,CASSVRGMEQYF
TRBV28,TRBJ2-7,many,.,TGTGCCAGCAGTCCCTCGGTGACGGGGTTGATCTACGAGCAGTACTTC,CASSPSVTGLIYEQYF
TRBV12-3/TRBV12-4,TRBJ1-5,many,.,TGTGCCAGCAGTGCTCAAGGGGCAGGGACGTGGAGCAATCAGCCCCAGCATTTT,CASSAQGAGTWSNQPQHF
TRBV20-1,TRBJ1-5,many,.,TGCAGTGCGAGCAGGGCGGGTCAGCCCCAGCATTTT,CSASRAGQPQHF